Detailed here is one T cell receptor (beta chain). Its specificity is unknown. This entry belongs to a study of cytomegalovirus exposure and HLA in healthy donors. Study-level findings and limits: Sequencing likely generated an artifact that appeared as a cluster of highly shared sequence variants.

The germline V and J ends were trimmed by 6 bases and 9 bases, with 9 bases remaining between them. The CDR3 sequence is 11 residues long. CDR1 is LNHDA, CDR2 SQIVND, per germline (reference sequence). A multiplex PCR was run with 60 Vbeta primers and 13 Jbeta primers. Sequencing was performed with immunoSEQ multiplex PCR; in TCRdb, only in-frame clones are kept and a portion is missing. The sample lists under 150,000 clones; 55% to 65% were seen once. The specimen was PBMCs. The genes are TRBV19 and TRBJ1-5; D is undetermined. The receptor was derived from a man in his forties in good health and CMV-seropositive. The CDR3 DNA is TGTGCCAGTAGGCTCGCAGGGCCCCAGCATTTT. Translated, it gives CASRLAGPQHF. Combining the CDR3 with reference TRBV19 and TRBJ1-5 gives the whole variable domain DGGITQSPKYLFRKEGQNVTLSCEQNLNHDAMYWYRQDPGQGLRLIYYSQIVNDFQKGDIAEGYSVSREKKESFPLTVTSAQKNPTAFYLCASRLAGPQHFGDGTRLSIL.